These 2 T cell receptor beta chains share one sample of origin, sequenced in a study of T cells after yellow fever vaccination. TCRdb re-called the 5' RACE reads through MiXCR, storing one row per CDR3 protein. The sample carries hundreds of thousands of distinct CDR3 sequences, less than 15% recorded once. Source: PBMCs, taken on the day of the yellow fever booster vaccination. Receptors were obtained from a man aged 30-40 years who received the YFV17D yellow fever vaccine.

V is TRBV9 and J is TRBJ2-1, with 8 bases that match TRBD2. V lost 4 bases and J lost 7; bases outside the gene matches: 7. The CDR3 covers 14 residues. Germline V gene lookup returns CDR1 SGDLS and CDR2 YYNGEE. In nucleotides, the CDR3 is TGTGCCAGCAGCCAGAGCGGGGGCGGGAATGAGCAGTTCTTC. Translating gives CASSQSGGGNEQFF.

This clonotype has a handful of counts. The CDR3 nucleotides read TGCGCCAGCAGCCAAGGAGAAGGCTTCTGGGCCACAGATACGCAGTATTTT. Translating it yields CASSQGEGFWATDTQYF. The V call is TRBV4-3, the J call TRBJ2-3; D ambiguous. Germline V lookup: CDR1 LGHNA, CDR2 YSLEER. The length of the CDR3 is 17 residues. Trimming took off 1 base at V and 2 bases at J, with 16 bases between the two ends.